A single sample is the source of the 5 T cell receptor beta chains below, sequenced in a study of CD4 T cells in relation to SARS-CoV-2 and coronaviruses. These TCRs' antigens remain unknown. Assay: immunoSEQ multiplex PCR; the TCRdb copy retains only in-frame clones and omits some. The data contain tens of thousands of clones, about 76% of them seen just once; the ten biggest clones take up around 3%. The material sequenced was memory CD4+ T cells from PBMCs, cultured in vitro. These receptors were obtained from an adult with COVID-19.

The chain uses TRBV3-1 (or the pseudogene TRBV3-2) and TRBJ2-7, with 14 bases identical to TRBD2. With V trimmed by 3 bases and J by 8 bases, 15 bases remained unmatched. Per the germline V gene, CDR1 is LGHDT and CDR2 is YNNKEL (reference sequence). The CDR3 loop spans 18 amino acids. Here the CDR3 reads CASSHTGGGGTSGSKQYF. CDR3 nucleotides: TGTGCCAGCAGCCACACTGGGGGGGGAGGGACTAGCGGGAGTAAGCAGTACTTC.

J is TRBJ2-5 and V is TRBV11-3; possible D gene TRBD2, 5 bases. There are 17 residues in the CDR3. V gave up 1 base and J gave up 5 bases, with 20 bases separating them. The germline V gene encodes CDR1 SGHNT and CDR2 YENEEA. The chain's CDR3 is CASSLGAREKPDETQYF. CDR3 in DNA: TGTGCCAGCAGCTTAGGAGCCCGGGAAAAACCGGATGAGACCCAGTACTTC. Full variable domain (missing parts from reference TRBV11-3 and TRBJ2-5): EAGVVQSPRYKIIEKKQPVAFWCNPISGHNTLYWYLQNLGQGPELLIRYENEEAVDDSQLPKDRFSAERLKGVDSTLKIQPAELGDSAVYLCASSLGAREKPDETQYFGPGTRLLVL.

This clone showed up just a few times. V is TRBV7-9 and J is TRBJ2-3, with TRBD2 matching over 7 bases. The CDR3 spans 15 residues. V lost 5 bases to trimming and J lost 1 base; unmatched junction nucleotides: 6. Germline values: CDR1 SEHNR, CDR2 FQNEAQ (reference sequence). CDR3 sequence: CASSVGGFGTDTQYF. The DNA for the CDR3 is TGTGCCAGCAGCGTCGGGGGGTTCGGCACAGATACGCAGTATTTT.

This chain joins TRBV15 and TRBJ2-7; D uncertain. This CDR3 spans 16 amino acids. Per the germline V gene, CDR1 is LNHNV and CDR2 is YYDKDF (reference sequence). V was clipped by 4 bases and J by 3 bases, with 19 bases between them. CDR3 in DNA: TGTGCCACCAGCAAGACCCGACAATTGGTCGTCTACGAGCAGTACTTC. Its protein is CATSKTRQLVVYEQYF.

The J gene is TRBJ1-4, the V gene TRBV20-1; D gene ambiguous. Germline lookup yields CDR1 DFQATT and CDR2 SNEGSKA (reference sequence). V shed 3 bases and J shed 0 bases, with 8 bases lying between them. CDR3 length equals 14 residues. CDR3: CSASGPPTNEKLFF. Written as DNA, the CDR3 is TGCAGTGCTAGTGGGCCGCCAACTAATGAAAAACTGTTTTTT.